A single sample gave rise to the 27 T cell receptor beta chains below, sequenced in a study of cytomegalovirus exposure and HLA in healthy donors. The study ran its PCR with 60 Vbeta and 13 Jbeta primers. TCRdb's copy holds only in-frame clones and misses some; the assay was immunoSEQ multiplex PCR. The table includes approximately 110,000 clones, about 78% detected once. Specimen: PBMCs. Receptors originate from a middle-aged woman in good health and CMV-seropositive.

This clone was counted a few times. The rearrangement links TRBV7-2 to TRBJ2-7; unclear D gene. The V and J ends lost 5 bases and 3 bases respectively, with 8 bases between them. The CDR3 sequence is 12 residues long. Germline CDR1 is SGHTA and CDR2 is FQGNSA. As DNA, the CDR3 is TGTGCCAGCAGCAACCCAGGCTACGAGCAGTACTTC. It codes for CASSNPGYEQYF.

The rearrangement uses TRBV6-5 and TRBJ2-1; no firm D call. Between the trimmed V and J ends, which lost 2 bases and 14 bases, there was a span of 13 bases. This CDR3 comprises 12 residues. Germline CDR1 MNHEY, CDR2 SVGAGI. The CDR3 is CASSYGRSAEFF. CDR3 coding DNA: TGTGCCAGCAGTTACGGTCGAAGCGCCGAGTTCTTC.

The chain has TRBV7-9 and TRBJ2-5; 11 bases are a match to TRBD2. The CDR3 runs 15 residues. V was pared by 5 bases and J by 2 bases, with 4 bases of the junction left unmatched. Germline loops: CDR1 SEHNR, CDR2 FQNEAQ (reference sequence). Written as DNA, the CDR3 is TGTGCCAGCAGCCTGACTAGCGGGGAACAAGAGACCCAGTACTTC. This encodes CASSLTSGEQETQYF.

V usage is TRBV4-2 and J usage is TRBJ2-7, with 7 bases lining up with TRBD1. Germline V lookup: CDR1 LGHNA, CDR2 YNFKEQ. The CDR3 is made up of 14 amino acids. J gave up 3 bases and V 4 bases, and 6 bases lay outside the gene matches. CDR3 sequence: CASSPTGQLYEQYF. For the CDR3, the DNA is TGTGCCAGCAGCCCGACAGGGCAGCTCTACGAGCAGTACTTC.

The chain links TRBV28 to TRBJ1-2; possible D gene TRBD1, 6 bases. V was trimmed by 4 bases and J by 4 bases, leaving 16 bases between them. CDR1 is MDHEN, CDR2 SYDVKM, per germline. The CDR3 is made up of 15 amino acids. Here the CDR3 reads CASSSYREGSYGYTF. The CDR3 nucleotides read TGTGCCAGCAGTTCGTACAGGGAAGGGAGCTATGGCTACACCTTC.

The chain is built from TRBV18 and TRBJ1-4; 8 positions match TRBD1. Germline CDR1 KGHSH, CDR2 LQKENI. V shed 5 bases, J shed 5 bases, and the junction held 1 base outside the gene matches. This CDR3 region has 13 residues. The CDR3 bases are TGTGCCAGCTCAAGGACAGGGAATGAAAAACTGTTTTTT. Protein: CASSRTGNEKLFF.

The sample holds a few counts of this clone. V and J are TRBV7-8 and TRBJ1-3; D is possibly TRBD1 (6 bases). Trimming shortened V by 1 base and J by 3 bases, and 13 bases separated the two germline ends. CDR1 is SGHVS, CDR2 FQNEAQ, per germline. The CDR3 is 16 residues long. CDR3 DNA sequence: TGTGCCAGCAGCTTAGGCAGGGGAATGGGTGGAAACACCATATATTTT. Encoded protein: CASSLGRGMGGNTIYF.

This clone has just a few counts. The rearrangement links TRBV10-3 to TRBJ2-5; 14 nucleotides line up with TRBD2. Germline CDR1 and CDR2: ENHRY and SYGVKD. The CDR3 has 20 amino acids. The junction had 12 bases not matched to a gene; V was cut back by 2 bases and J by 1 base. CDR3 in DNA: TGTGCCATCAGTGAGCCACGACTAGCGGGGGGGCCGAGGCCCCAAGAGACCCAGTACTTC. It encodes CAISEPRLAGGPRPQETQYF.

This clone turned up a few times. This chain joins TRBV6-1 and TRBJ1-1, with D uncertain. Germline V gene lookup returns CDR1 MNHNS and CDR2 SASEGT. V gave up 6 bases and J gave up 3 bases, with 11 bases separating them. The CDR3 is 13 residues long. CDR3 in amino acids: CASRIPTDTEAFF. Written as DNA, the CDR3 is TGTGCCAGCAGAATCCCCACTGACACTGAAGCTTTCTTT.

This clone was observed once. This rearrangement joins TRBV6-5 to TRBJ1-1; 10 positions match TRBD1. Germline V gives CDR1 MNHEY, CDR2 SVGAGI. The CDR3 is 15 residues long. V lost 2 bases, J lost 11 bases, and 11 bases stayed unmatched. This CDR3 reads CASSYKYGTGDRAFF. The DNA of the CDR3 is TGTGCCAGCAGTTACAAGTACGGGACAGGGGACCGGGCTTTCTTT.

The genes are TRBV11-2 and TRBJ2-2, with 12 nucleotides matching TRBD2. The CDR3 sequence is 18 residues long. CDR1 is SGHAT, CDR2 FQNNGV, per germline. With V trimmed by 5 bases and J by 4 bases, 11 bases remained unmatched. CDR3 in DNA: TGTGCCAGCAGCATATGGACTAGCGGGGTCCCGGTCACCGGGGAGCTGTTTTTT. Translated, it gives CASSIWTSGVPVTGELFF.

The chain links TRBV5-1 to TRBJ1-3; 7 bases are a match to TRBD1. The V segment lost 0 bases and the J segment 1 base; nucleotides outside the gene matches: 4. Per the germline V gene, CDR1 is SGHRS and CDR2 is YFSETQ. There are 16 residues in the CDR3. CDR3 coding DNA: TGCGCCAGCAGCTTGGAGGGGGCAGTATCTGGAAACACCATATATTTT. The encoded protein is CASSLEGAVSGNTIYF.

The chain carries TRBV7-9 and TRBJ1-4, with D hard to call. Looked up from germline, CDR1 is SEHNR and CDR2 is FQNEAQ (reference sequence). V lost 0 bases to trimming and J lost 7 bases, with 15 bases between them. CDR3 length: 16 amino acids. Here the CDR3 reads CASSLAGGEGGEKLFF. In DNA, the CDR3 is TGTGCCAGCAGCTTAGCGGGCGGGGAAGGTGGTGAAAAACTGTTTTTT.

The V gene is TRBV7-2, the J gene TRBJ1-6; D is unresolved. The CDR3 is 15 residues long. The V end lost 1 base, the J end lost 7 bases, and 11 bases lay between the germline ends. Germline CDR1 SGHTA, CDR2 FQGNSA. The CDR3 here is CASSLVEGANSPLHF. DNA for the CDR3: TGTGCCAGCAGCTTAGTAGAGGGCGCGAATTCACCCCTCCACTTT.

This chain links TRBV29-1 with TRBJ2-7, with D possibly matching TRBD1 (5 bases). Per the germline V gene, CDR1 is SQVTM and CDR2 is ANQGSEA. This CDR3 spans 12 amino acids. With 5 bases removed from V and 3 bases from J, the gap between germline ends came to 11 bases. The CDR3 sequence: CSVRAGFYEQYF. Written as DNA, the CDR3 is TGCAGCGTTCGAGCAGGGTTCTACGAGCAGTACTTC.

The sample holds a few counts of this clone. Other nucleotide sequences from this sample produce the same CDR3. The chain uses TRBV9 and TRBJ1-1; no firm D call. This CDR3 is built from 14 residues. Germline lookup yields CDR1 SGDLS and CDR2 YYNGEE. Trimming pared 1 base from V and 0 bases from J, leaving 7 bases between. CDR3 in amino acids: CASSVTAMNTEAFF. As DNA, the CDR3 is TGTGCCAGCAGCGTAACAGCTATGAACACTGAAGCTTTCTTT.

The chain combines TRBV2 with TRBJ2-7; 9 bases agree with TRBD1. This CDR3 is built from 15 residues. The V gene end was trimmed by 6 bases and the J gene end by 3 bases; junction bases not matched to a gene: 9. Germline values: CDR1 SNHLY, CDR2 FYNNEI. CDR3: CASSVLAGQGYEQYF. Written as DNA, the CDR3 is TGTGCCAGCAGCGTCCTCGCGGGACAGGGCTACGAGCAGTACTTC.

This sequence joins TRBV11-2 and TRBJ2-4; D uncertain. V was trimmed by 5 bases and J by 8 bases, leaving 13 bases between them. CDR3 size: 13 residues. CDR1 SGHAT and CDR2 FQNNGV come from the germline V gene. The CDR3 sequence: CASSGQIRDIQYF. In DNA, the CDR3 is TGTGCCAGCAGCGGCCAGATACGGGACATTCAGTACTTC.

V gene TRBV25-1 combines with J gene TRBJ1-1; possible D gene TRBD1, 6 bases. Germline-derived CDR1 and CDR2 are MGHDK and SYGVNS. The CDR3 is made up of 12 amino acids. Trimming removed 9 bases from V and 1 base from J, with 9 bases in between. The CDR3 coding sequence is TGTGCCAGTACGGACAGGAACACTGAAGCTTTCTTT. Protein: CASTDRNTEAFF.

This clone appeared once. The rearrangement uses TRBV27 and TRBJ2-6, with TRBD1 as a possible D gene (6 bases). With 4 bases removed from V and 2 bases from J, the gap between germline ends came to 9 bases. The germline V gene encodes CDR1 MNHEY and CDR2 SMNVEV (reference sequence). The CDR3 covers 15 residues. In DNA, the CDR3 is TGTGCCAGCAGTTCACAGGGAGCTGGGGCCAACGTCCTGACTTTC. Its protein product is CASSSQGAGANVLTF. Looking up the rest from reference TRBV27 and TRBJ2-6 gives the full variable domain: EAQVTQNPRYLITVTGKKLTVTCSQNMNHEYMSWYRQDPGLGLRQIYYSMNVEVTDKGDVPEGYKVSRKEKRNFPLILESPSPNQTSLYFCASSSQGAGANVLTFGAGSRLTVL.

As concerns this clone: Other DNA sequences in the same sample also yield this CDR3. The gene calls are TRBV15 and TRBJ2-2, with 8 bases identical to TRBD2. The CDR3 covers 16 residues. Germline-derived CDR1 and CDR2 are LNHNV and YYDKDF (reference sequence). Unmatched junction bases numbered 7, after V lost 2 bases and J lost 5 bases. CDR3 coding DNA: TGTGCCACCAGCAGACCCGGGACGGGGGGGACCGGGGAGCTGTTTTTT. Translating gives CATSRPGTGGTGELFF.

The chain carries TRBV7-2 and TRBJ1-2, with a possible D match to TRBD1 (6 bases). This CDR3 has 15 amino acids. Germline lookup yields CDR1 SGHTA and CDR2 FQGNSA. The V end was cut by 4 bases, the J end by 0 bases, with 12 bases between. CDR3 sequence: CASSSSRTANYGYTF. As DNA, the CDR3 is TGTGCCAGCAGCTCTAGCAGGACAGCTAACTATGGCTACACCTTC. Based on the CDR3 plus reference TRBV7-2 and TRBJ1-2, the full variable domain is GAGVSQSPSNKVTEKGKDVELRCDPISGHTALYWYRQSLGQGLEFLIYFQGNSAPDKSGLPSDRFSAERTGGSVSTLTIQRTQQEDSAVYLCASSSSRTANYGYTFGSGTRLTVV.

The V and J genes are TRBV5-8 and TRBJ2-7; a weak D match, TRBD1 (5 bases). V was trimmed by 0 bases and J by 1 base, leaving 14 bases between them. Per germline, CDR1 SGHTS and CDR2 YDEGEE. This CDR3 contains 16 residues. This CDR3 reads CASSLVGQGISYEQYF. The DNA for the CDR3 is TGTGCCAGCAGCTTGGTCGGGCAGGGAATATCCTACGAGCAGTACTTC.

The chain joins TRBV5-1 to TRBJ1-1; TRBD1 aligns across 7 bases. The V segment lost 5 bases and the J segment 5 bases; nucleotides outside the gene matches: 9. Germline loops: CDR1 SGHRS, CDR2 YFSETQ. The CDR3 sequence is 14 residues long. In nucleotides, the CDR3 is TGCGCCAGCAGTCTAGGGGGCGCCTTTACTGAAGCTTTCTTT. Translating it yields CASSLGGAFTEAFF. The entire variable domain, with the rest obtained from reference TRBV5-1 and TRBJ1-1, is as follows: KAGVTQTPRYLIKTRGQQVTLSCSPISGHRSVSWYQQTPGQGLQFLFEYFSETQRNKGNFPGRFSGRQFSNSRSEMNVSTLELGDSALYLCASSLGGAFTEAFFGQGTRLTVV.

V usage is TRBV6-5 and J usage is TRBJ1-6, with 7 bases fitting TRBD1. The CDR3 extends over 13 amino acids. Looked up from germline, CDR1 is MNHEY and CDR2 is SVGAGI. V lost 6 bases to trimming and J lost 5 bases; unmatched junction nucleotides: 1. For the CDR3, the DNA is TGTGCCAGCAGGGGACAGAATAATTCACCCCTCCACTTT. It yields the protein CASRGQNNSPLHF.

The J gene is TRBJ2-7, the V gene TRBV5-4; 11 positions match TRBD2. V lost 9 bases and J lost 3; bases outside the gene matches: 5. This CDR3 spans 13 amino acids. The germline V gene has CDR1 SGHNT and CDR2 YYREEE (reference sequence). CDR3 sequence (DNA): TGTGCCAACTCGGGACTAGCGGTCTACGAGCAGTACTTC. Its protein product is CANSGLAVYEQYF.

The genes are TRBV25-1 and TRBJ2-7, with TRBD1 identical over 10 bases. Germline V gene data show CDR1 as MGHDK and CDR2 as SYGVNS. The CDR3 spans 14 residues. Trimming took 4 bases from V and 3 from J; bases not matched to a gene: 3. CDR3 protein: CASSGRTGGYEQYF. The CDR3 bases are TGTGCCAGCAGTGGCCGGACAGGGGGCTACGAGCAGTACTTC.